The rows below give T cell receptor beta chains drawn from one sample of a study of blood T cell repertoires in COVID-19. Measured with immunoSEQ multiplex PCR; TCRdb has only the in-frame clones, and not every one. Altogether roughly 190,000 clones are present, around 94% being singletons, with the ten largest covering about 0.76%. What was sequenced was peripheral blood. Every receptor here comes from a man aged 25-40 years with COVID-19, enrolled during active disease. Both conserved end residues are part of each CDR3. The D gene is left open where the match is weak. Clone size is shown for a subset of rows, as once, few, many or a class of expanded clone.

-	TRBV2	-	TRBJ1-1	TGTGCCAGCAGTGAGCGGGGTGGGATGGCTTTCTTT	CASSERGGMAFF
once	TRBV29-1	TRBD2	TRBJ2-3	TGCAGCGTCGGGACTAGCGGTTTTGCAGATACGCAGTATTTT	CSVGTSGFADTQYF
-	TRBV6-5	-	TRBJ1-3	TGTGCCAGCAAAAAAATCGGGGTTTCTGGAAACACCATATATTTT	CASKKIGVSGNTIYF
-	TRBV27	-	TRBJ2-1	TGTGCCAGCAGTTTCAATCCCTACAATGAGCAGTTCTTC	CASSFNPYNEQFF
-	TRBV19	-	TRBJ1-2	TGTGCCAGTAGCCTTCAGGGAGGCGACGGCTACACCTTC	CASSLQGGDGYTF
-	TRBV29-1	-	TRBJ2-1	TGCAGCGTTGAAGAAGTAGGACAGTCGGTGCAGTTCTTC	CSVEEVGQSVQFF
-	TRBV6-5	-	TRBJ1-3	TGTGCCAGCAGTTATGGGGACACCTCTGGAAACACCATATATTTT	CASSYGDTSGNTIYF
-	TRBV2	TRBD2	TRBJ2-5	TGTGCCAGCAGTTCTCCATTTCAACTAGCGGGGACGGTAGAGGAGACCCAGTACTTC	CASSSPFQLAGTVEETQYF
-	TRBV9	-	TRBJ2-1	TGTGCCAGCAGCCCCCCAGGACAGACATACAATGAGCAGTTCTTC	CASSPPGQTYNEQFF
-	TRBV9	-	TRBJ2-1	TGTGCCAGCAGCGTATCCGGGGTCAATGAGCAGTTCTTC	CASSVSGVNEQFF
-	TRBV9	TRBD2	TRBJ2-7	TGTGCCAGCAGCGAGGGACCCCAGGCGGGGGAGTACGAGCAGTACTTC	CASSEGPQAGEYEQYF
-	TRBV4-2	TRBD2	TRBJ2-3	TGTGCCAGCAGCCAGGTCGCGGGGGGGCATAAAGATACGCAGTATTTT	CASSQVAGGHKDTQYF
-	TRBV5-1	TRBD1	TRBJ1-4	TGCGCCAGCAGCTCAGGGGGACCTAATGAAAAACTGTTTTTT	CASSSGGPNEKLFF
-	TRBV5-4	-	TRBJ2-3	TGTGCCAGCAGTGCAAGGGGGACCTCGGGGCCGCAGTATTTT	CASSARGTSGPQYF
-	TRBV13	TRBD2	TRBJ2-5	TGTGCCAGCAGCTCTCTAGCGGGGGGGTTCCAAGAGACCCAGTACTTC	CASSSLAGGFQETQYF
once	TRBV5-6	-	TRBJ1-1	TGTGCCAGCAGCCCCCCACGGGGGTGGAGCACTGAAGCTTTCTTT	CASSPPRGWSTEAFF
-	TRBV6-1	-	TRBJ1-5	TGTGCCAGCAGTGAAGCGGCAGGGAGCAATCAGCCCCAGCATTTT	CASSEAAGSNQPQHF
-	TRBV11-1	TRBD1	TRBJ2-2	TGTGCCAGCAGCCAGACAGGGGCGAACACCGGGGAGCTGTTTTTT	CASSQTGANTGELFF
-	TRBV11-2	-	TRBJ2-1	TGTGCCAGCAGCTTATCCCGTCTCCCCCACAATGAGCAGTTCTTC	CASSLSRLPHNEQFF
-	TRBV5-5	-	TRBJ1-1	TGTGCCAGCAGCTTGGCCCCCGGGAGGGACACTGAAGCTTTCTTT	CASSLAPGRDTEAFF
-	TRBV6-1	-	TRBJ1-5	TGTGCCAGCAGTGAGGCTCAGCCCCAGCATTTT	CASSEAQPQHF
-	TRBV18	TRBD2	TRBJ2-1	TGTGCCAGCTCACTCTCGATCGGCGGGGGGGCGTCTGGCAATGAGCAGTTCTTC	CASSLSIGGGASGNEQFF
-	TRBV27	-	TRBJ1-1	TGTGCCAGCAGCCCCACAGGAGACAGAATGAACACTGAAGCTTTCTTT	CASSPTGDRMNTEAFF
-	TRBV4-1	-	TRBJ1-6	TGCGCCAGCAGCCAAGACCCCACGAGCTCCTATAATTCACCCCTCCACTTT	CASSQDPTSSYNSPLHF
-	TRBV5-1	-	TRBJ1-2	TGCGCCAGCAGCTTGAGGACAGACTATGGCTACACCTTC	CASSLRTDYGYTF
-	TRBV5-6	-	TRBJ1-3	TGTGCCAGCAGCTTGCTCAGAGACTTCTCTGGAAACACCATATATTTT	CASSLLRDFSGNTIYF
few	TRBV6-5	TRBD1	TRBJ1-1	TGTGCCAGCAGCTCGCTTGGAGACAGGGACACTGAAGCTTTCTTT	CASSSLGDRDTEAFF
-	TRBV4-1	TRBD1	TRBJ2-7	TGCGCCAGCAGCCAAGATGAGGGGGCAGGGGGCCCCTACGAGCAGTACTTC	CASSQDEGAGGPYEQYF
-	TRBV5-3	TRBD1	TRBJ1-4	TGTGCCAGAAGCCCAGACAGGGAAGATGAAAAACTGTTTTTT	CARSPDREDEKLFF
-	TRBV14	-	TRBJ2-7	TGTGCCAGCAGCCATACAGCTTACGAGCAGTACTTC	CASSHTAYEQYF
-	TRBV11-2	TRBD1	TRBJ2-7	TGTGCCAGCAGCGCAAACAGGGGGCTACACGAGCAGTACTTC	CASSANRGLHEQYF
-	TRBV27	-	TRBJ1-1	TGTGCCAGCAGTTTTGGTCCGGGGATCAGGAACACTGAAGCTTTCTTT	CASSFGPGIRNTEAFF
-	TRBV7-9	-	TRBJ1-6	TGTGCCAGCAGCTTAGGACAGCGTCCCACTAATTCACCCCTCCACTTT	CASSLGQRPTNSPLHF
-	TRBV7-6	-	TRBJ2-6	TGTGCCAGCAGCTTAGTCCAGGCACTTATCTCTGGGGCCAACGTCCTGACTTTC	CASSLVQALISGANVLTF
-	TRBV27	TRBD1	TRBJ1-1	TGTGCCAGCAGTCCAAGCATGGGACAGGGGTTTAGGGGCCTACGATACTTT	CASSPSMGQGFRGLRYF
-	TRBV2	TRBD1	TRBJ2-7	TGTGCCAGCAGTGAAGCGGGACAGGGTGGTTACGAGCAGTACTTC	CASSEAGQGGYEQYF
-	TRBV6-2/TRBV6-3	-	TRBJ1-6	TGTGCCAGCAGTTACTCGAGGGTCGGAACCGGGGATTCACCCCTCCACTTT	CASSYSRVGTGDSPLHF
-	TRBV6-5	-	TRBJ1-1	TGTGCCAGCAGTACCTGGACAGAAAAGGGAGCTTTCTTT	CASSTWTEKGAFF
-	TRBV27	TRBD1	TRBJ2-4	TGTGCCAGCAGTTCGACAGGGGTAAACATTCAGTACTTC	CASSSTGVNIQYF
-	TRBV5-1	-	TRBJ2-5	TGCGCCAGCAGCTTGATGTCAGTGTCACAAGAGACCCAGTACTTC	CASSLMSVSQETQYF
-	TRBV9	TRBD2	TRBJ2-3	TGTGCCAGCAGCGTATATCTGGCGGGGGGCACAGATACGCAGTATTTT	CASSVYLAGGTDTQYF
-	TRBV13	TRBD2	TRBJ2-2	TGTGCCAGCAGCCTAAGAGCGGGGGCGAGCACCGGGGAGCTGTTTTTT	CASSLRAGASTGELFF
few	TRBV5-1	-	TRBJ1-1	TGCGCCAGCAACCTTGCGGGCAGAGATGAAGCTTTCTTT	CASNLAGRDEAFF
-	TRBV4-2	-	TRBJ1-1	TGTGCCAGCAGCCAAGCGGGGGAGAAACCTGAAGCTTTCTTT	CASSQAGEKPEAFF
-	TRBV6-6	-	TRBJ2-1	TGTGCCAGCGGGGGGGGGCCCTACAATGAGCAGTTCTTC	CASGGGPYNEQFF
-	TRBV18	-	TRBJ2-2	TGTGCCAGCTCACCCTCGATAGGGGAGGCTGGGGAGCTGTTTTTT	CASSPSIGEAGELFF
-	TRBV10-1	TRBD2	TRBJ2-5	TGCGCCAGCAGTGAGTCGAAGCGGGGGGGAGAGACCCAGTACTTC	CASSESKRGGETQYF
-	TRBV19	TRBD1	TRBJ2-5	TGTGCCAGTAGTAAAGGGGGCGGCCAAGAGACCCAGTACTTC	CASSKGGGQETQYF
-	TRBV29-1	-	TRBJ1-2	TGCAGCGTTAGGAGGGAATGGGATTATGGCTACACCTTC	CSVRREWDYGYTF
-	TRBV24-1	TRBD1	TRBJ2-2	TGTGCCACCAGTGATGGGGACAGGGACCTTTTTGGGACCGGGGAGCTGTTTTTT	CATSDGDRDLFGTGELFF
-	TRBV3-1/TRBV3-2	-	TRBJ1-2	TGTGCCAGCAGCCAAGACGTCGGGGAATATGGCTACACCTTC	CASSQDVGEYGYTF
-	TRBV4-1	TRBD2	TRBJ2-3	TGCGCCAGCAGCCCGCGGGGACTAGCGGGGGGGCGAGGCACAGATACGCAGTATTTT	CASSPRGLAGGRGTDTQYF
-	TRBV11-3	TRBD1	TRBJ1-1	TGTGCCAGCAGCGAAGGACAGGGAGGGACTGAAGCTTTCTTT	CASSEGQGGTEAFF
-	TRBV7-2	TRBD1	TRBJ1-2	TGTGCCAGCAGCCACGACAGGGGCAGCTATGGCTACACCTTC	CASSHDRGSYGYTF
once	TRBV30	-	TRBJ2-7	TGTGCCTGGAACGGGAGGAGGGGGGCCTACGAGCAGTACTTC	CAWNGRRGAYEQYF
-	TRBV5-5	-	TRBJ1-1	TGTGCCAGCACCTCCTGGAGGGGGAACACTGAAGCTTTCTTT	CASTSWRGNTEAFF